This TCR beta chain is drawn from a study of Graves' ophthalmopathy and Graves' hyperthyroidism (dated by TCRdb to the late 2010s). About the study as a whole: Hyperthyroidism was considered stable if no progression to ophthalmopathy occurred within 18 months of follow-up. T-cell repertoires of thyroid tissue and blood were compared in 5 or 6 hyperthyroidism patients. Following sample collection, hyperthyroidism patients were given methimazole at a starting dose of 30 mg daily, and ophthalmopathy patients were given high-dose intravenous methylprednisolone. In total, 135 blood samples were TCR-sequenced: fewer than 50 ophthalmopathy, approximately 75 hyperthyroidism and approximately 17 hyperthyroidism-to-ophthalmopathy patients. To explore V-J signatures that distinguish ophthalmopathy from hyperthyroidism, a discovery set of under 110 patients was enrolled, made up of roughly 41 with ophthalmopathy and 55 to 65 with stable hyperthyroidism. For independent validation, a separate cohort was made up of some 19 hyperthyroidism patients plus 17 patients who later progressed from hyperthyroidism to ophthalmopathy. The study used TCR beta repertoire signatures to distinguish Graves' ophthalmopathy from Graves' hyperthyroidism and to predict progression to ophthalmopathy.

Hyperthyroidism patients were newly diagnosed, were aged 18 to 65 years, and had a disease duration under 2 months. Anyone with other autoimmune diseases, uncontrolled infections, pregnancy or lactation was excluded from the study. Diagnosis relied on clinical symptoms, serum thyroxine, TRAb, thyroid ultrasound and orbital computed tomography. Total RNA was extracted using Trizol reagent, and RNA quality was checked on an Agilent 2100 Bioanalyzer. For repertoire sequencing, the TCR beta CDR3 regions were amplified from RNA transcripts. The first round was an RT-PCR using HTBI primers with the Qiagen OneStep RT-PCR kit, and this first round was followed by a second-round multiplex PCR, then size selection and purification. The libraries underwent paired-end sequencing with 100 bp reads on an Illumina HiSeq2000. Processing in the source paper ran as follows. SOAPnuke was used to process the reads, throwing out any read that had adapters, had uncalled bases, had a mean Phred below 15, or lacked an exact constant-primer or identifier match. COPE v1.2.5 was used to merge the high-quality paired reads. Unique nucleotide sequences were defined as clonotypes and aligned to IMGT TRB V, D and J references using MiTCR v1.1. Analysis was restricted to V-J combinations with a frequency above 0.0001, which covered roughly 99% of repertoires. For each V-J combination, a TCR clonal expansion and chaos score was defined as F50 clonal expansion divided by the chaos observed in the TCRdist matrix. Welch's t-statistics and random forest were used to reduce the features to 10 to 15 V-J combinations, which were then used as input to a naive Bayes classifier. Thyroid-blood repertoire similarity was quantified with the Morisita-Horn index. The raw public reads went through TCRdb reprocessing: fastp at Q25, MiXCR clone calling, in-frame beta chains kept. Every CDR3 protein is listed once, alongside the most common genes and DNA of its rows. The V and J calls and clone size are TCRdb's, not the authors'. The sample data list 1 million to 1.3 million distinct CDR3 sequences, and less than 45% of these were observed just once. The ten largest clones add up to approximately 12% of the sample.

Per the germline V gene, SQVTM is the CDR1 and ANQGSEA is the CDR2. Trimming takes 2 bases from V and 6 bases from J, and the germline ends sit 16 bases apart. The CDR3 spans 14 residues, from the cysteine through the phenylalanine. Only the CDR3 DNA stays, 42 bases, in frame from base 1. Ten or more counts support this clonotype. Its antigen is unknown. No much larger clonotype is one base removed from it; base qualities were not supplied. Points the paper makes about the study in general: In cross-validation, the 13-signature model distinguished ophthalmopathy from stable hyperthyroidism with 85% to 90% sensitivity and 81% to 83% specificity, and in the test set the corresponding values were about 80% and 75%. In validation, the model predicted ophthalmopathy progression with about 64% sensitivity and approximately 75% specificity; around twelve predicted patients were CT-confirmed with GO in a median of approximately 6.5 months. Most expanded thyroid clonotypes with frequency above 0.001 were also detected in blood, suggesting blood repertoires may reflect the thyroid immune response. No statistical method was used to predetermine the sample size, and group allocation was not hidden from the investigators.

The sequence came from an adult man with Graves' hyperthyroidism. Sequenced input: peripheral blood or thyroid tissue (not recorded which). This sequence uses TRBV29-1 and TRBJ1-2; possibly the D gene is TRBD1, per 5 matching bases. For the CDR3, the sequence is CSVERDGEMDGYTF. Here is the DNA: TGCAGCGTTGAACGGGACGGGGAAATGGATGGCTACACCTTC.